A single sample gave rise to the 24 T cell receptor beta chains below, sequenced in a study of blood T cell repertoires in COVID-19. Data came from immunoSEQ multiplex PCR; TCRdb stores just in-frame clones and leaves some out. The sample lists under 250,000 clones, 75% to 90% occurring once. Sequencing was done on a sample of peripheral blood. The receptors stem from a man in his fifties or sixties who had recovered from COVID-19.

The chain has TRBV9 and TRBJ2-2; no definite D call. This CDR3 region has 14 residues. Germline V gene lookup returns CDR1 SGDLS and CDR2 YYNGEE. Between the trimmed V and J ends, which lost 0 bases and 5 bases, there was a span of 8 bases. Written as DNA, the CDR3 is TGTGCCAGCAGCGTAGGTAGTTGGACCGGGGAGCTGTTTTTT. Its protein is CASSVGSWTGELFF.

V is TRBV19 and J is TRBJ1-3; D perhaps matches TRBD1 (5 bases). V lost 9 bases and J lost 4, with 16 bases in between. Germline loops: CDR1 LNHDA, CDR2 SQIVND (reference sequence). The CDR3 totals 14 residues. CDR3 sequence: CASRRAFDGNTIYF. In DNA, the CDR3 is TGTGCCAGCCGCAGGGCGTTTGACGGAAACACCATATATTTT.

The chain employs TRBV12-5 and TRBJ2-7, with D hard to call. The germline V gene encodes CDR1 LGHNT and CDR2 FRNRAP. V was trimmed by 0 bases and J by 5 bases, leaving 11 bases between them. The CDR3 totals 14 residues. The CDR3 spells CASGLVPGTHEQYF. CDR3 DNA sequence: TGTGCTAGTGGTTTGGTACCAGGTACCCACGAGCAGTACTTC.

The J gene is TRBJ2-5, the V gene TRBV4-2; TRBD2 aligns across 7 bases. Trimming at V came to 3 bases and at J to 2 bases, leaving 9 bases not matched to a gene. The CDR3 covers 16 residues. CDR1 and CDR2 (germline): LGHNA, YNFKEQ. The CDR3 region is CASSQQVEGGQETQYF. CDR3 DNA: TGTGCCAGCAGCCAGCAGGTAGAGGGAGGGCAAGAGACCCAGTACTTC.

J is TRBJ1-2 and V is TRBV21-1; TRBD1, the D gene given by the table, was not confirmed from the DNA. TRBV21-1 is a listed pseudogene. The CDR3 has 15 amino acids. CDR3: CASSRHRGILYGYTF. The CDR3 DNA is TGTGCCAGCAGCAGGCACAGGGGTATCCTCTATGGCTACACCTTC.

This chain links TRBV18 with TRBJ2-7, with D perhaps TRBD1 (5 bases). Germline CDR1 reads KGHSH; CDR2 reads LQKENI. CDR3 length equals 12 residues. V lost 3 bases to trimming and J lost 3 bases, with 6 bases between them. The CDR3 region has the DNA TGTGCCAGCTCACCGGACATCTACGAGCAGTACTTC. Protein: CASSPDIYEQYF.

This clone showed up just a few times. This chain joins TRBV2 and TRBJ1-2; 7 bases agree with TRBD1. The CDR3 is made up of 15 amino acids. V gave up 4 bases and J gave up 2 bases; unmatched junction bases: 7. The germline CDR1 and CDR2 sequences are SNHLY and FYNNEI. The CDR3 bases are TGTGCCAGCAGTGTACTTTGGGACAGCAACTATGGCTACACCTTC. Residues: CASSVLWDSNYGYTF.

The rearrangement links TRBV7-2 to TRBJ1-5; tentative D call: TRBD1 (6 bases). Germline lookup yields CDR1 SGHTA and CDR2 FQGNSA. This CDR3 region has 15 residues. V lost 2 bases and J 5 bases, leaving 13 bases between the germline ends. The CDR3, as DNA: TGTGCCAGCAGCTTACGATCCAGGGGCCATCAGCCCCAGCATTTT. Encoded protein: CASSLRSRGHQPQHF. Variable domain in full (rest from reference TRBV7-2 and TRBJ1-5): GAGVSQSPSNKVTEKGKDVELRCDPISGHTALYWYRQSLGQGLEFLIYFQGNSAPDKSGLPSDRFSAERTGGSVSTLTIQRTQQEDSAVYLCASSLRSRGHQPQHFGDGTRLSIL.

This chain links TRBV7-2 with TRBJ1-1; D uncertain. Deletions cut 2 bases from V and 0 bases from J, with 10 bases between. Germline V gene lookup returns CDR1 SGHTA and CDR2 FQGNSA. The CDR3 loop spans 15 amino acids. CDR3 protein: CASSLSPGMNTEAFF. The CDR3 DNA sequence: TGTGCCAGCAGCTTATCCCCCGGGATGAACACTGAAGCTTTCTTT.

The chain links TRBV2 to TRBJ1-5; possible D gene TRBD1, 5 bases. Germline CDR1 and CDR2: SNHLY and FYNNEI. The CDR3 covers 13 residues. V was pared by 7 bases and J by 5 bases, with 12 bases between. CDR3 nucleotide sequence: TGTGCCAGCAACCCCCGGGACTATCAGCCCCAGCATTTT. This sequence encodes CASNPRDYQPQHF.

The chain carries TRBV10-2 and TRBJ2-7, with 7 bases aligning to TRBD1. V lost 6 bases and J lost 4; bases outside the gene matches: 9. The CDR3 runs to 14 residues. Looked up from germline, CDR1 is WSHSY and CDR2 is SAAADI. The DNA for the CDR3 is TGCGCCAGCAGGACACGGGACAGAATATACGAGCAGTACTTC. Translation gives CASRTRDRIYEQYF.

V gene TRBV7-2 combines with J gene TRBJ2-7, with D maybe TRBD2 (6 bases). The CDR3 loop spans 17 amino acids. Per germline, CDR1 SGHTA and CDR2 FQGNSA. Trimming removed 5 bases from V and 1 base from J, with 21 bases in between. This chain's CDR3 is CASSVKSSAGYSYEQYF. CDR3 bases: TGTGCCAGCAGCGTCAAATCTTCGGCGGGATATTCCTACGAGCAGTACTTC.

The gene calls are TRBV3-1 (or the pseudogene TRBV3-2) and TRBJ2-5; 11 nucleotides align to TRBD1. The trim removed 8 bases at V and 2 bases at J, leaving 1 base unmatched. Germline loops: CDR1 LGHDT, CDR2 YNNKEL (reference sequence). The length of the CDR3 is 13 residues. The DNA for the CDR3 is TGTGCCAGCGGGGACAGGGGGCAAGAGACCCAGTACTTC. Translating it yields CASGDRGQETQYF.

The J gene is TRBJ2-1, the V gene TRBV10-2; tentative D call: TRBD2 (6 bases). The CDR3 length is 16 residues. Per the germline V gene, CDR1 is WSHSY and CDR2 is SAAADI. Trimming left V 0 bases short and J 7 bases short, with 16 bases between. CDR3: CASSESRGAAGNEQFF. CDR3 sequence (DNA): TGCGCCAGCAGTGAGTCGCGCGGGGCGGCGGGGAATGAGCAGTTCTTC.

The V and J genes are TRBV7-9 and TRBJ1-2, with unresolved D. Germline V gene sequence: CDR1 SEHNR, CDR2 FQNEAQ (reference sequence). The CDR3 runs to 12 residues. V shed 0 bases and J shed 8 bases, with 7 bases lying between them. The CDR3 DNA follows: TGTGCCAGCAGCTTAGCGAGTTCCGGCTACACCTTC. Translation gives CASSLASSGYTF.

This clone was seen just once. CDR3 DNA: TGTGCCATCAGTGATCAGACAGGTCCCTGGGGCTACACCTTC. Its translation: CAISDQTGPWGYTF. The rearrangement uses TRBV10-3 and TRBJ1-2, with D perhaps matching TRBD1 (6 bases). The CDR3 consists of 14 residues. With 3 bases removed from V and 8 bases from J, the gap between germline ends came to 16 bases. Germline CDR1 ENHRY, CDR2 SYGVKD.

V usage is TRBV9 and J usage is TRBJ2-1; 13 nucleotides line up with TRBD2. J gave up 9 bases and V 4 bases, and 7 bases lay outside the gene matches. CDR1 SGDLS and CDR2 YYNGEE come from the germline V gene. This CDR3 is 15 amino acids long. The CDR3 sequence is CASSPRTSGGPEQFF. In nucleotides, the CDR3 is TGTGCCAGCAGCCCGAGGACTAGCGGGGGCCCTGAGCAGTTCTTC.

The CDR3 nucleotides read TGTGCCAGCAGTTACTCGACTGGCCTTGAAGCTTTCTTT. Residues: CASSYSTGLEAFF. J is TRBJ1-1 and V is TRBV6-5; D unclear. This CDR3 comprises 13 residues. V was trimmed by 0 bases and J by 7 bases, leaving 9 bases between them. Germline CDR1 is MNHEY and CDR2 is SVGAGI.

V is TRBV3-1 (or the pseudogene TRBV3-2) and J is TRBJ1-1; D remains ambiguous. CDR3 length: 15 residues. Germline assignment: CDR1 LGHDT and CDR2 YNNKEL (reference sequence). Trimming left V 6 bases short and J 4 bases short, with 18 bases between. The CDR3 reads CASSSNAPRGTEAFF. In DNA form, the CDR3 reads TGTGCCAGCAGTTCCAACGCTCCCCGGGGCACTGAAGCTTTCTTT.

The V gene is TRBV4-3, the J gene TRBJ1-2, with unresolved D. CDR3 size: 12 residues. The V gene lost 3 bases and the J gene lost 8 bases, with 10 bases spanning the gap. Germline V gene lookup returns CDR1 LGHNA and CDR2 YSLEER. CDR3 region: CASSHGKDGYTF. Written as DNA, the CDR3 is TGCGCCAGCAGCCACGGGAAGGACGGCTACACCTTC.

The V call is TRBV7-9, the J call TRBJ2-7; the D is unclear. Trimming removed 5 bases from V and 6 bases from J, with 11 bases in between. Germline assignment: CDR1 SEHNR and CDR2 FQNEAQ (reference sequence). This CDR3 has 12 residues. CDR3 sequence (DNA): TGTGCCAGCAGCCTCCTTCGAGGCGAGCAGTACTTC. Protein product: CASSLLRGEQYF. Full variable domain (outside the CDR3, taken from reference TRBV7-9 and TRBJ2-7): DTGVSQNPRHKITKRGQNVTFRCDPISEHNRLYWYRQTLGQGPEFLTYFQNEAQLEKSRLLSDRFSAERPKGSFSTLEIQRTEQGDSAMYLCASSLLRGEQYFGPGTRLTVT.

V usage is TRBV19 and J usage is TRBJ2-1; a possible D gene is TRBD2 (6 bases). The germline CDR1 and CDR2 sequences are LNHDA and SQIVND (reference sequence). Trimming removed 4 bases at V and 7 bases at J, with 20 bases between. CDR3 length: 16 residues. CDR3 protein: CASSTQGLFSGNEQFF. Here the CDR3 DNA reads TGTGCCAGTAGTACCCAGGGACTTTTCTCCGGGAATGAGCAGTTCTTC.

The chain uses TRBV28 and TRBJ1-3, with D maybe TRBD1 (6 bases). CDR3 length: 15 amino acids. CDR1 MDHEN and CDR2 SYDVKM come from the germline V gene. Trimming removed 7 bases at V and 3 bases at J, with 16 bases between. CDR3 sequence reads: CASISRGAGGNTIYF. The CDR3 bases are TGTGCCAGCATCTCCAGGGGCGCGGGTGGAAACACCATATATTTT.

The V call is TRBV6-5, the J call TRBJ2-7, with TRBD1 matching 11 bases. CDR1 MNHEY and CDR2 SVGAGI come from the germline V gene. The CDR3 has 15 amino acids. V trimming: 6 bases; J trimming: 3 bases; junction bases outside the gene matches: 7. The chain's CDR3 is CASRTGQGAFYEQYF. Here the CDR3 DNA reads TGTGCCAGCAGAACCGGACAGGGGGCTTTCTACGAGCAGTACTTC.